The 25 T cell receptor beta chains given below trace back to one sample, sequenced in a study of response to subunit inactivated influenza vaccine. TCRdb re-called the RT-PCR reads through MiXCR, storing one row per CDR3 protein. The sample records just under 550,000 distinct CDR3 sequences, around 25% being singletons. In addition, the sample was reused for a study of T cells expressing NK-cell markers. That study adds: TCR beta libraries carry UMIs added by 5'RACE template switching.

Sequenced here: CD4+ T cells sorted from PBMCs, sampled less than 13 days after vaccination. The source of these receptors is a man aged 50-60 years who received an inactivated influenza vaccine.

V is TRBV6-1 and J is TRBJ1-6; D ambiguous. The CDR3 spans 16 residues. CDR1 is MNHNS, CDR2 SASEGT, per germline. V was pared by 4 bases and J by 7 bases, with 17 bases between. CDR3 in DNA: TGTGCCAGCAGTGGATCCTACCGGGCCGAGAATTCACCCCTCCACTTT. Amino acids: CASSGSYRAENSPLHF.

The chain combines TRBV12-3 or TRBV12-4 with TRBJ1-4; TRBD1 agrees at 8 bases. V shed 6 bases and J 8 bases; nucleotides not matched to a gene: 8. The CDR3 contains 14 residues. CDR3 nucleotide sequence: TGTGCCAGCAGGAACAGGGGGGATCAGGAAAAACTGTTTTTT. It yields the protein CASRNRGDQEKLFF.

The CDR3 bases are TGTGCCAGCAGTCGCCTACCAGCCTACGAGCAGTACTTC. It codes for CASSRLPAYEQYF. The V gene is TRBV2, the J gene TRBJ2-7; D unclear. This CDR3 spans 13 amino acids. Germline CDR1 SNHLY, CDR2 FYNNEI. V was cut by 5 bases and J by 2 bases, with 10 bases left in between. Variable domain in full (rest from reference TRBV2 and TRBJ2-7): EPEVTQTPSHQVTQMGQEVILRCVPISNHLYFYWYRQILGQKVEFLVSFYNNEISEKSEIFDDQFSVERPDGSNFTLKIRSTKLEDSAMYFCASSRLPAYEQYFGPGTRLTVT.

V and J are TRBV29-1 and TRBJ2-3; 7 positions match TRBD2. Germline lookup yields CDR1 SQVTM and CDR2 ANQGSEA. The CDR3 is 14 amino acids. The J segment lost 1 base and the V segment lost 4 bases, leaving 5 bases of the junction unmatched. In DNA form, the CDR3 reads TGCAGCGTTGGGGCTAGCGGCGGCACAGATACGCAGTATTTT. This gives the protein CSVGASGGTDTQYF.

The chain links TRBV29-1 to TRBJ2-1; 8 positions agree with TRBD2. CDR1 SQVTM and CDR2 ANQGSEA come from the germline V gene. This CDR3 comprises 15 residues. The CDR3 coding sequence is TGCAGAAACAACTGGGTAGCGGGGCAGAGAAATGAGCAGTTCTTC. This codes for CRNNWVAGQRNEQFF.

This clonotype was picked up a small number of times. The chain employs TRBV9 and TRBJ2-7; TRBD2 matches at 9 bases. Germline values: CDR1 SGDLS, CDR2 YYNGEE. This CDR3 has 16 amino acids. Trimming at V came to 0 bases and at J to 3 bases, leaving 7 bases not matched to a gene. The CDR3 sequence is CASSVVGTSGFYEQYF. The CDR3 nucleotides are TGTGCCAGCAGCGTAGTAGGAACTAGCGGGTTCTACGAGCAGTACTTC.

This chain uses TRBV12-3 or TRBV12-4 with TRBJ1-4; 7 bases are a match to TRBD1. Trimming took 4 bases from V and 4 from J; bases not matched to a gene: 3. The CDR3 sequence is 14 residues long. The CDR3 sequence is CASSWTGRNEKLFF. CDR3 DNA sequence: TGTGCCAGCAGTTGGACAGGACGTAATGAAAAACTGTTTTTT.

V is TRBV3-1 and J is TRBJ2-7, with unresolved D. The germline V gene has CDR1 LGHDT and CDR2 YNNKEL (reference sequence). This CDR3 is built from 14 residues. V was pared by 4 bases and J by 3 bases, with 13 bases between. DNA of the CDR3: TGTGCCAGCAGCCTTCATGGCAACCTCTACGAGCAGTACTTC. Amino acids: CASSLHGNLYEQYF.

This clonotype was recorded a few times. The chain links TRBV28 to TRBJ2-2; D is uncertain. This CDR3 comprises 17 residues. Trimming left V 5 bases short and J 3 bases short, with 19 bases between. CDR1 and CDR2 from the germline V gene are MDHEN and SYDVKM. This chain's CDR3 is CASSHPSGKVYTGELFF. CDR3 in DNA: TGTGCCAGCAGTCACCCCAGTGGGAAAGTTTACACCGGGGAGCTGTTTTTT.

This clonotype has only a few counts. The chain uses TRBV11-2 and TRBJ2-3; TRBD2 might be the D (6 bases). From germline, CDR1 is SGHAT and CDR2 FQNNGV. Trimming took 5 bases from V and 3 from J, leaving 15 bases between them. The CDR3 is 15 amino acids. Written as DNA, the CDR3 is TGTGCCAGCAGCCCCTTGGGACTGAGAACAGATACGCAGTATTTT. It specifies CASSPLGLRTDTQYF.

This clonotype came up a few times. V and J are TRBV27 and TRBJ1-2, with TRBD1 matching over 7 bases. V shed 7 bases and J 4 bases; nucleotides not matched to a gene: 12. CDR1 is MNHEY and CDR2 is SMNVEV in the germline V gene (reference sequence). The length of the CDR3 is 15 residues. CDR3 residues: CASTQKPGQIYGYTF. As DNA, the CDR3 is TGTGCCAGCACCCAAAAGCCGGGACAGATCTATGGCTACACCTTC.

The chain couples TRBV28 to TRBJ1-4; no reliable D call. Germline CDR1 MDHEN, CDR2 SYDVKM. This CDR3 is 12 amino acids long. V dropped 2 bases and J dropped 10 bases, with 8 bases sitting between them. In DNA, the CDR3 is TGTGCCAGCAGTTTAGGTAACGGAAAACTGTTTTTT. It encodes CASSLGNGKLFF.

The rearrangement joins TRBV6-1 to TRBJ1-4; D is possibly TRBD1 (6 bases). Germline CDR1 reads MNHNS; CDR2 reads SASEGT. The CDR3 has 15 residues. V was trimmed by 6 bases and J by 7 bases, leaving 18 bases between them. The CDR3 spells CASSPTHRGGEKLFF. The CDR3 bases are TGTGCCAGCAGCCCCACTCATAGGGGGGGTGAAAAACTGTTTTTT.

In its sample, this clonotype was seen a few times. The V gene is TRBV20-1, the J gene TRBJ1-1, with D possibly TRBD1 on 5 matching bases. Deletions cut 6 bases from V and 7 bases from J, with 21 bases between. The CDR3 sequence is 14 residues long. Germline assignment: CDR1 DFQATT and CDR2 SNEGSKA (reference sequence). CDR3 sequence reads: CSAWDAQGDHEAFF. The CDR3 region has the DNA TGCAGTGCCTGGGACGCTCAAGGGGACCATGAAGCTTTCTTT.

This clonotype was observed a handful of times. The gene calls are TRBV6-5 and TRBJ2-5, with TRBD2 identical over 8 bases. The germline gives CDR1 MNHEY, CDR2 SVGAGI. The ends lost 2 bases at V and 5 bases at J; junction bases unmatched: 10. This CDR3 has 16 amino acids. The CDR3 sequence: CASSYSSGKRVETQYF. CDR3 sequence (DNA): TGTGCCAGCAGTTACAGTAGCGGGAAAAGGGTGGAGACCCAGTACTTC.

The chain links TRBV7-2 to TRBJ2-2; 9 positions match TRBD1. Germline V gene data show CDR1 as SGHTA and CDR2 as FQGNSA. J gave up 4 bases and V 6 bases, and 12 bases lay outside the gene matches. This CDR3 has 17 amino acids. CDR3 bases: TGTGCCAGCAGGAACCAGGGACAGGGTGGTCGCACCGGGGAGCTGTTTTTT. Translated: CASRNQGQGGRTGELFF.

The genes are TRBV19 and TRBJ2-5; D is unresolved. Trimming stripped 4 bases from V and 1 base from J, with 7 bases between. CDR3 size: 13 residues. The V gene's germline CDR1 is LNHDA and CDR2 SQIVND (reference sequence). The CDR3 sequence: CASSTLGQETQYF. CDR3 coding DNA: TGTGCCAGTAGTACCCTTGGCCAAGAGACCCAGTACTTC.

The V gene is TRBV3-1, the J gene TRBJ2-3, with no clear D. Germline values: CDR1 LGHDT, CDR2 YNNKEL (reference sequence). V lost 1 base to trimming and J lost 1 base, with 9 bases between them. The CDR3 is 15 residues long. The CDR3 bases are TGTGCCAGCAGCCAAGGGGGTGATGGCACAGATACGCAGTATTTT. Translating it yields CASSQGGDGTDTQYF.

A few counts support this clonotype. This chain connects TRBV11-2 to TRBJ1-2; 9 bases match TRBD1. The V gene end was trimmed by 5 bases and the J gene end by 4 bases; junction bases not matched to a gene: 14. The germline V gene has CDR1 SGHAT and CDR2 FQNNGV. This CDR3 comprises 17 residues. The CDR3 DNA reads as TGTGCCAGCAGCACCCCGAGGGGGGGACAGGGCCGCTATGGCTACACCTTC. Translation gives CASSTPRGGQGRYGYTF.

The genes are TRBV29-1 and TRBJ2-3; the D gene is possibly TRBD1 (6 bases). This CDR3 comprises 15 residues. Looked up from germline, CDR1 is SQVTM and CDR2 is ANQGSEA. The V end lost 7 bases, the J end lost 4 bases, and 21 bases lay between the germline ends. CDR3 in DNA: TGCAGCGCCATCTGGGGCAGGGGATTCCCAGATACGCAGTATTTT. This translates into CSAIWGRGFPDTQYF.

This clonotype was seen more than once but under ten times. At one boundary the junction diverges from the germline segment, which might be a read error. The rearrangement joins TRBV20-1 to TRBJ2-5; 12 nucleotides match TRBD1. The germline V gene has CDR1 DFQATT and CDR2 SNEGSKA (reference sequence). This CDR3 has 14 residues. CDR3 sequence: CSAGDRGLVESQYF. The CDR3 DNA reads TGCAGTGCTGGGGACAGGGGGCTGGTAGAGAGCCAGTACTTC.

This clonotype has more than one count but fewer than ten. The CDR3 sequence: CAWSVGGRGTDTQYF. In DNA form, the CDR3 reads TGTGCCTGGAGTGTCGGCGGGAGAGGCACAGATACGCAGTATTTT. V and J are TRBV30 and TRBJ2-3; 7 positions agree with TRBD2. V was pared by 0 bases and J by 1 base, with 4 bases of the junction left unmatched. CDR1 is GTSNPN, CDR2 SVGIG, per germline (reference sequence). This CDR3 contains 15 residues.

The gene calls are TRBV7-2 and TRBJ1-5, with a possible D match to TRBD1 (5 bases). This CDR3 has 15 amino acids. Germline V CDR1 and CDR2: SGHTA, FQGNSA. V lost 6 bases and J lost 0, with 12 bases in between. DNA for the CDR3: TGTGCCAGCAGTTCCCAGGGTATTAGCAATCAGCCCCAGCATTTT. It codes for CASSSQGISNQPQHF.

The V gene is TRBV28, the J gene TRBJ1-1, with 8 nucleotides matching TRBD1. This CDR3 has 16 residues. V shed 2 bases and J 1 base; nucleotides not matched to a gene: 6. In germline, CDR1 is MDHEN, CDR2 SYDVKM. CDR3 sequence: CASSLQGAGRNTEAFF. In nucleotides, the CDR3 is TGTGCCAGCAGTTTACAGGGGGCTGGTCGGAACACTGAAGCTTTCTTT.

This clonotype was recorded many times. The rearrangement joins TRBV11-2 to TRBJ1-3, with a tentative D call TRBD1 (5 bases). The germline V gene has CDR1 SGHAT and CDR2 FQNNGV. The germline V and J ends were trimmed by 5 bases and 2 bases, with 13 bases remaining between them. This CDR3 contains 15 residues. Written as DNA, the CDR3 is TGTGCCAGCAGCGACGGGACGGCGGCTGGAAACACCATATATTTT. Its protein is CASSDGTAAGNTIYF.